These T cell receptor beta chains were read from a single sample in a study of shared clonotypes between healthy human individuals. TCRdb's copy holds only in-frame clones and misses some; the assay was immunoSEQ multiplex PCR. The data show about 100,000 clones, with 67% seen just once and over 20% held by the top ten. The sequenced sample was memory CD8+ T cells sorted from blood. These receptors were collected from a woman in her thirties in good health. Both conserved end residues are part of each CDR3. Fields, in order: V gene, clone size, CDR3 length, J gene, D gene, CDR3 DNA, CDR3 protein. The D gene is left open where the match is weak. Not every row has a clone size; where given, it reads once, few, many or a size class.

V gene: TRBV7-9; clone size: -; CDR3 length: 14; J gene: TRBJ2-7; D gene: -; CDR3 DNA: TGTGCCAGCAGCTTTAGTCCGGAAAACTACGAGCAGTACTTC; CDR3 protein: CASSFSPENYEQYF
V gene: TRBV6-1; clone size: -; CDR3 length: 15; J gene: TRBJ1-2; D gene: -; CDR3 DNA: TGTGCCAGCAGTGAAATCACCGCTCCGGTTAATGGCTACACCTTC; CDR3 protein: CASSEITAPVNGYTF
V gene: TRBV6-1; clone size: -; CDR3 length: 18; J gene: TRBJ2-6; D gene: -; CDR3 DNA: TGTGCCAGCAGTGAATGGGTGGGATACCACTCTGGGGCCAACGTCCTGACTTTC; CDR3 protein: CASSEWVGYHSGANVLTF
V gene: TRBV7-2; clone size: -; CDR3 length: 12; J gene: TRBJ2-3; D gene: -; CDR3 DNA: TGTGCCAGCAGCCCTTATGCCGACACGCAGTATTTT; CDR3 protein: CASSPYADTQYF
V gene: TRBV6-4; clone size: -; CDR3 length: 15; J gene: TRBJ2-1; D gene: TRBD2; CDR3 DNA: TGTGCCAGCAGTGGTACCAGCGGGAGCCCCAATGAGCAGTTCTTC; CDR3 protein: CASSGTSGSPNEQFF
V gene: TRBV16; clone size: -; CDR3 length: 13; J gene: TRBJ1-2; D gene: -; CDR3 DNA: TGTGCCAGCAGCCAATTGTCCAACTATGGCTACACCTTC; CDR3 protein: CASSQLSNYGYTF
V gene: TRBV15; clone size: -; CDR3 length: 14; J gene: TRBJ2-2; D gene: -; CDR3 DNA: TGTGCCACCAGCAGACGCAACTTACGTCGGGAGCTGTTTTTT; CDR3 protein: CATSRRNLRRELFF
V gene: TRBV6-4; clone size: -; CDR3 length: 13; J gene: TRBJ2-1; D gene: TRBD2; CDR3 DNA: TGTGCCAGCAGCGGCGGGAGCCACAATGAGCAGTTCTTC; CDR3 protein: CASSGGSHNEQFF
V gene: TRBV7-8; clone size: -; CDR3 length: 15; J gene: TRBJ2-7; D gene: -; CDR3 DNA: TGTGCCAGCAGCCTCCCGCACGTCGTAACCTACGAGCAGTACTTC; CDR3 protein: CASSLPHVVTYEQYF
V gene: TRBV28; clone size: -; CDR3 length: 15; J gene: TRBJ1-1; D gene: -; CDR3 DNA: TGTGCCAGCAGTCCTTGGACGGGAAAGGACACTGAAGCTTTCTTT; CDR3 protein: CASSPWTGKDTEAFF
V gene: TRBV4-1; clone size: -; CDR3 length: 16; J gene: TRBJ2-1; D gene: TRBD1; CDR3 DNA: TGCGCCAGCAGCCCCATGACAGGGGGCACATACAATGAGCAGTTCTTC; CDR3 protein: CASSPMTGGTYNEQFF
V gene: TRBV5-1; clone size: -; CDR3 length: 15; J gene: TRBJ2-1; D gene: TRBD2; CDR3 DNA: TGCGCCAGCAGCCCCTCTAGCGGGAGCTACAATGAGCAGTTCTTC; CDR3 protein: CASSPSSGSYNEQFF
V gene: TRBV10-3; clone size: few; CDR3 length: 17; J gene: TRBJ2-1; D gene: TRBD2; CDR3 DNA: TGTGCCATCAGTGAGTCGAAGGCTAGCGGGGACAACAATGAGCAGTTCTTC; CDR3 protein: CAISESKASGDNNEQFF
V gene: TRBV28; clone size: few; CDR3 length: 15; J gene: TRBJ1-2; D gene: -; CDR3 DNA: TGTGCCAGCAGTTTTTGGGCGCAAGCTAACTATGGCTACACCTTC; CDR3 protein: CASSFWAQANYGYTF
V gene: TRBV25-1; clone size: -; CDR3 length: 13; J gene: TRBJ2-7; D gene: -; CDR3 DNA: TGTGCCAGCAGTGAATATAGAGGAAGCGAGCAGTACTTC; CDR3 protein: CASSEYRGSEQYF
V gene: TRBV11-1; clone size: -; CDR3 length: 15; J gene: TRBJ2-1; D gene: TRBD1; CDR3 DNA: TGTGCCAGCAGCTTCGGGGACAGGGACCTCAATGAGCAGTTCTTC; CDR3 protein: CASSFGDRDLNEQFF
V gene: TRBV11-2; clone size: -; CDR3 length: 16; J gene: TRBJ2-7; D gene: -; CDR3 DNA: TGTGCCAGCAGCCCCATCAGACAGCCCTTAGGGGACGAGCAGTACTTC; CDR3 protein: CASSPIRQPLGDEQYF
V gene: TRBV4-2; clone size: -; CDR3 length: 17; J gene: TRBJ2-3; D gene: -; CDR3 DNA: TGTGCCAGCAGCCAATTACCCAGCGCGTCCAGCACAGATACGCAGTATTTT; CDR3 protein: CASSQLPSASSTDTQYF
V gene: TRBV28; clone size: -; CDR3 length: 17; J gene: TRBJ2-5; D gene: -; CDR3 DNA: TGTGCCAGCGAACCCTCCCGGCGAGCCGGGGCGAAAGAGACCCAGTACTTC; CDR3 protein: CASEPSRRAGAKETQYF
V gene: TRBV2; clone size: -; CDR3 length: 16; J gene: TRBJ1-3; D gene: -; CDR3 DNA: TGTGCCAGCGGACGACTTGGACAGAACTCTGGAAACACCATATATTTT; CDR3 protein: CASGRLGQNSGNTIYF
V gene: TRBV7-8; clone size: -; CDR3 length: 16; J gene: TRBJ2-1; D gene: -; CDR3 DNA: TGTGCCAGCAGCTTAGAGTCCAGGACCCCGGCCAATGAGCAGTTCTTC; CDR3 protein: CASSLESRTPANEQFF
V gene: TRBV2; clone size: once; CDR3 length: 13; J gene: TRBJ2-5; D gene: -; CDR3 DNA: TGTGCCAGCAGTGATTGGGGGCTGGAGACCCAGTACTTC; CDR3 protein: CASSDWGLETQYF
V gene: TRBV5-1; clone size: -; CDR3 length: 13; J gene: TRBJ2-1; D gene: -; CDR3 DNA: TGCGCCAGCAGCGGAAGCGGAGACAATGAGCAGTTCTTC; CDR3 protein: CASSGSGDNEQFF
V gene: TRBV7-8; clone size: -; CDR3 length: 16; J gene: TRBJ1-5; D gene: TRBD1; CDR3 DNA: TGTGCCAGCAGCTTAGGCGGACAGGGAAGAGGTCAGCCCCAGCATTTT; CDR3 protein: CASSLGGQGRGQPQHF
V gene: TRBV25-1; clone size: -; CDR3 length: 16; J gene: TRBJ2-7; D gene: -; CDR3 DNA: TGTGCCAGCAGTGAATCTAGGGTTGGGACTTTCTACGAGCAGTACTTC; CDR3 protein: CASSESRVGTFYEQYF
V gene: TRBV27; clone size: -; CDR3 length: 15; J gene: TRBJ1-1; D gene: TRBD1; CDR3 DNA: TGTGCCAGCAGTTTCGGGCCGACAGGGTTCACTGAAGCTTTCTTT; CDR3 protein: CASSFGPTGFTEAFF
V gene: TRBV6-4; clone size: many; CDR3 length: 16; J gene: TRBJ1-2; D gene: TRBD1; CDR3 DNA: TGTGCCAGCAGTGATTCTAACAGGGGGCAAGCCTCCGGCTACACCTTC; CDR3 protein: CASSDSNRGQASGYTF
V gene: TRBV5-6; clone size: once; CDR3 length: 14; J gene: TRBJ1-1; D gene: -; CDR3 DNA: TGTGCCAGCAGCCAAACAGGGTACGACACTGAAGCTTTCTTT; CDR3 protein: CASSQTGYDTEAFF
V gene: TRBV5-1; clone size: -; CDR3 length: 16; J gene: TRBJ2-3; D gene: TRBD2; CDR3 DNA: TGCGCCAGCAGCTTGGCTTCTAGCGGTCACACAGATACGCAGTATTTT; CDR3 protein: CASSLASSGHTDTQYF
V gene: TRBV2; clone size: -; CDR3 length: 12; J gene: TRBJ1-2; D gene: TRBD1; CDR3 DNA: TGTGCCAGCAGGACAGGGCCCCTCGGCTACACCTTC; CDR3 protein: CASRTGPLGYTF
V gene: TRBV7-9; clone size: -; CDR3 length: 15; J gene: TRBJ2-7; D gene: TRBD1; CDR3 DNA: TGTGCCAGCAGCTTAGAAGGCAGGGGGCGGTACGAGCAGTACTTC; CDR3 protein: CASSLEGRGRYEQYF
V gene: TRBV14; clone size: -; CDR3 length: 16; J gene: TRBJ2-3; D gene: -; CDR3 DNA: TGTGCCAGCAGCCAACACGGCGCGGCCGACACAGATACGCAGTATTTT; CDR3 protein: CASSQHGAADTDTQYF
V gene: TRBV4-1; clone size: -; CDR3 length: 18; J gene: TRBJ2-5; D gene: TRBD1; CDR3 DNA: TGCGCCAGCAGCCAAGAGATGACAGGGATGGCCCACCAAGAGACCCAGTACTTC; CDR3 protein: CASSQEMTGMAHQETQYF
V gene: TRBV5-4; clone size: -; CDR3 length: 15; J gene: TRBJ1-4; D gene: -; CDR3 DNA: TGTGCCAGCAGCCTATCCGGGACGGGGGATGAAAAACTGTTTTTT; CDR3 protein: CASSLSGTGDEKLFF
V gene: TRBV29-1; clone size: -; CDR3 length: 15; J gene: TRBJ1-2; D gene: -; CDR3 DNA: TGCAGCGTTGAAGATGATCTCAGGGGAGGCTATGGCTACACCTTC; CDR3 protein: CSVEDDLRGGYGYTF
V gene: TRBV11-2; clone size: -; CDR3 length: 15; J gene: TRBJ1-1; D gene: -; CDR3 DNA: TGTGCCAGCACCCAGAGCGAACAGACGAACACTGAAGCTTTCTTT; CDR3 protein: CASTQSEQTNTEAFF
V gene: TRBV5-4; clone size: -; CDR3 length: 14; J gene: TRBJ1-5; D gene: -; CDR3 DNA: TGTGCCAGCAGCCGGGGGGGGCGCAATCAGCCCCAGCATTTT; CDR3 protein: CASSRGGRNQPQHF
V gene: TRBV15; clone size: -; CDR3 length: 15; J gene: TRBJ2-7; D gene: -; CDR3 DNA: TGTGCCACCAGCTCCTCGGTAGGTCTAGCCTACGAGCAGTACTTC; CDR3 protein: CATSSSVGLAYEQYF
V gene: TRBV5-6; clone size: -; CDR3 length: 15; J gene: TRBJ1-5; D gene: -; CDR3 DNA: TGTGCCAGCAGCTTGTCGGGGGCTTTGAGTCAGCCCCAGCATTTT; CDR3 protein: CASSLSGALSQPQHF
V gene: TRBV11-2; clone size: -; CDR3 length: 11; J gene: TRBJ2-1; D gene: -; CDR3 DNA: TGTGCCAGCAGCCGATACAATGAGCAGTTCTTC; CDR3 protein: CASSRYNEQFF
V gene: TRBV27; clone size: -; CDR3 length: 16; J gene: TRBJ2-3; D gene: -; CDR3 DNA: TGTGCCAGCAGTTCGACGACAGGACCGAGCACAGATACGCAGTATTTT; CDR3 protein: CASSSTTGPSTDTQYF
V gene: TRBV5-1; clone size: -; CDR3 length: 15; J gene: TRBJ2-6; D gene: -; CDR3 DNA: TGCGCCAGCAGCTTGGGAGCAGTCGTGGCCAACGTCCTGACTTTC; CDR3 protein: CASSLGAVVANVLTF
V gene: TRBV27; clone size: -; CDR3 length: 18; J gene: TRBJ2-1; D gene: TRBD2; CDR3 DNA: TGTGCCAGCCGGCTCGTAGGACTAGCGGGAGGGTCCTACAATGAGCAGTTCTTC; CDR3 protein: CASRLVGLAGGSYNEQFF
V gene: TRBV21-1; clone size: -; CDR3 length: 12; J gene: TRBJ2-7; D gene: -; CDR3 DNA: TGTGCCAGCAGCAAAAATACCTCCGAGCAGTACTTC; CDR3 protein: CASSKNTSEQYF
V gene: TRBV2; clone size: once; CDR3 length: 16; J gene: TRBJ2-1; D gene: -; CDR3 DNA: TGTGCCAGCAGAGCTCCGGACTCCAGCTCCTACAATGAGCAGTTCTTC; CDR3 protein: CASRAPDSSSYNEQFF
V gene: TRBV30; clone size: few; CDR3 length: 10; J gene: TRBJ2-7; D gene: -; CDR3 DNA: TGTGCCACAGGACAGTACGAGCAGTACTTC; CDR3 protein: CATGQYEQYF
V gene: TRBV7-6; clone size: -; CDR3 length: 16; J gene: TRBJ2-1; D gene: TRBD1; CDR3 DNA: TGTGCCAGCAGACCAGGACAGGGGAGCGTGGGGAATGAGCAGTTCTTC; CDR3 protein: CASRPGQGSVGNEQFF
V gene: TRBV6-1; clone size: -; CDR3 length: 15; J gene: TRBJ2-7; D gene: -; CDR3 DNA: TGTGCCAGCAGCCTCGACAGGCTTCTTCTCTACGAGCAGTACTTC; CDR3 protein: CASSLDRLLLYEQYF
V gene: TRBV6-4; clone size: -; CDR3 length: 14; J gene: TRBJ2-1; D gene: TRBD1; CDR3 DNA: TGTGCCAGCAGTGACGGACAGGCTGGGAATGAGCAGTTCTTC; CDR3 protein: CASSDGQAGNEQFF
V gene: TRBV6-6; clone size: few; CDR3 length: 14; J gene: TRBJ2-7; D gene: -; CDR3 DNA: TGTGCCACCGGATGGACACCTTACCCCTACGAGCAGTACTTC; CDR3 protein: CATGWTPYPYEQYF
V gene: TRBV5-4; clone size: -; CDR3 length: 15; J gene: TRBJ2-7; D gene: -; CDR3 DNA: TGTGCCAGCAGCCGAGAGTCCCGGCACCTCTACGAGCAGTACTTC; CDR3 protein: CASSRESRHLYEQYF